One and the same sample provided the 11 T cell receptor beta chains below, sequenced in a study of OX40 agonist ivuxolimab in advanced cancers. TCRdb's copy holds only in-frame clones and misses some; the assay was immunoSEQ multiplex PCR. The table has about 120,000 clones, 80% to 90% seen once. The sequenced sample was CD4+ or CD8+ T cells sorted from blood, obtained in a trial of the OX40 agonist ivuxolimab. The receptors derive from an adult with an advanced solid tumor such as melanoma, head and neck, liver or kidney cancer.

The chain couples TRBV7-9 to TRBJ2-1, with TRBD1 matching 9 bases. Germline CDR1 is SEHNR and CDR2 is FQNEAQ (reference sequence). Trimming cost V 5 bases and J 7 bases; bases outside gene matches: 9. There are 15 residues in the CDR3. This chain's CDR3 is CASSPPGQGTNEQFF. For the CDR3, the DNA is TGTGCCAGCAGCCCACCGGGACAGGGAACTAATGAGCAGTTCTTC.

This clone was counted once. J is TRBJ1-1 and V is TRBV7-8, with 9 bases matching TRBD1. CDR3 length: 16 residues. CDR1 is SGHVS and CDR2 is FQNEAQ in the germline V gene. V trimming: 1 base; J trimming: 4 bases; junction bases outside the gene matches: 7. The DNA for the CDR3 is TGTGCCAGCAGCTTAGAAGGGACAGGGACGGGCACTGAAGCTTTCTTT. Translation gives CASSLEGTGTGTEAFF.

The chain links TRBV28 to TRBJ1-6; D uncertain. The CDR3 has 14 amino acids. Trimming took 11 bases from V and 0 from J, leaving 11 bases between them. Per the germline V gene, CDR1 is MDHEN and CDR2 is SYDVKM. As DNA, the CDR3 is TGTGCCGGTAAACAGAGCTCCTATAATTCACCCCTCCACTTT. Translation: CAGKQSSYNSPLHF.

DNA of the CDR3: TGTGCCAGCAGCTTTATTCCGGGACAGAGATCCTACGAGCAGTACTTC. It is translated as CASSFIPGQRSYEQYF. This rearrangement joins TRBV7-8 to TRBJ2-7; 7 bases agree with TRBD1. The trim removed 3 bases at V and 1 base at J, leaving 9 bases unmatched. Germline CDR1 is SGHVS and CDR2 is FQNEAQ. The CDR3 consists of 16 residues.

V and J are TRBV5-1 and TRBJ2-3; possibly TRBD1 for D (5 bases). The CDR3 has 13 residues. The germline V gene encodes CDR1 SGHRS and CDR2 YFSETQ. The V end lost 6 bases, the J end lost 4 bases, and 12 bases lay between the germline ends. CDR3 residues: CASTRWGPDTQYF. The CDR3 region has the DNA TGCGCCAGCACACGATGGGGCCCAGATACGCAGTATTTT.

This chain joins TRBV19 and TRBJ2-2, with 8 bases that match TRBD1. The CDR3 is 15 amino acids. Trimming cost V 4 bases and J 4 bases; bases outside gene matches: 5. CDR1 and CDR2 from the germline V gene are LNHDA and SQIVND (reference sequence). CDR3 DNA: TGTGCCAGTAGTAGTGGACAGGGATCCACCGGGGAGCTGTTTTTT. This codes for CASSSGQGSTGELFF.

This chain links TRBV9 with TRBJ1-4; perhaps TRBD1 as D (5 bases). V lost 2 bases and J 5 bases, leaving 10 bases between the germline ends. This CDR3 comprises 14 residues. CDR1 and CDR2 from the germline V gene are SGDLS and YYNGEE. The CDR3 here is CASSVGQINEKLFF. The CDR3 DNA follows: TGTGCCAGCAGCGTGGGGCAGATAAATGAAAAACTGTTTTTT.

V is TRBV10-3 and J is TRBJ2-3; D is unclear. Germline V gives CDR1 ENHRY, CDR2 SYGVKD. The V and J ends lost 6 bases and 0 bases respectively, with 7 bases between them. The CDR3 contains 13 residues. CDR3: CAIRMTSTDTQYF. The CDR3, as DNA: TGTGCCATCAGGATGACTAGCACAGATACGCAGTATTTT.

This rearrangement joins TRBV11-3 to TRBJ1-4, with D perhaps matching TRBD1 (6 bases). CDR1 is SGHNT and CDR2 is YENEEA in the germline V gene. This CDR3 region has 15 residues. Trimming took 2 bases from V and 8 from J, leaving 15 bases between them. The CDR3 is CASSLWGGVEEKLFF. The CDR3 DNA follows: TGTGCCAGCAGCTTATGGGGGGGCGTAGAAGAAAAACTGTTTTTT.

The gene calls are TRBV7-6 and TRBJ2-5; D is ambiguous. Germline lookup yields CDR1 SGHVS and CDR2 FNYEAQ. Trimming took 5 bases from V and 5 from J, leaving 15 bases between them. This CDR3 is 14 amino acids long. The CDR3 sequence: CASSRSSYGETQYF. CDR3 coding DNA: TGTGCCAGCAGCAGGTCGAGCTACGGGGAGACCCAGTACTTC.

V is TRBV19 and J is TRBJ1-6; D is ambiguous. CDR1 is LNHDA, CDR2 SQIVND, per germline (reference sequence). With 7 bases removed from V and 7 bases from J, the gap between germline ends came to 17 bases. The CDR3 spans 15 residues. As DNA, the CDR3 is TGTGCCAGTACCATCCCGTCCGGGCGGAATTCACCCCTCCACTTT. This encodes CASTIPSGRNSPLHF. The full variable domain, its missing parts supplied by reference TRBV19 and TRBJ1-6, is DGGITQSPKYLFRKEGQNVTLSCEQNLNHDAMYWYRQDPGQGLRLIYYSQIVNDFQKGDIAEGYSVSREKKESFPLTVTSAQKNPTAFYLCASTIPSGRNSPLHFGNGTRLTVT.